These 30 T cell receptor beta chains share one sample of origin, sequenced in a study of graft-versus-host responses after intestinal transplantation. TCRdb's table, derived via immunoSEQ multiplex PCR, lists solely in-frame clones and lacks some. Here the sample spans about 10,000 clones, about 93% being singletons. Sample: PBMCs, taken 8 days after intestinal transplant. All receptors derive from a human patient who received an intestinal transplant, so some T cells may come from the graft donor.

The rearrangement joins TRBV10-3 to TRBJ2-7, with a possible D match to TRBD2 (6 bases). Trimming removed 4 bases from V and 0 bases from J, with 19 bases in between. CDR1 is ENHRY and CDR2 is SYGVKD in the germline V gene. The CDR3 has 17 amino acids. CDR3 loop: CAISGPDPGGNSYEQYF. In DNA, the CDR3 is TGTGCCATCAGTGGTCCCGACCCGGGCGGGAACTCCTACGAGCAGTACTTC.

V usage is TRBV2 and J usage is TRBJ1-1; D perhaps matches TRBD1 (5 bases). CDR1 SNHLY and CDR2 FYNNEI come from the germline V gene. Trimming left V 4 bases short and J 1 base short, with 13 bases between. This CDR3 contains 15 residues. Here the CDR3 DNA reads TGTGCCAGCAGTGCGCGGGACCGAGCGAACACTGAAGCTTTCTTT. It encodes CASSARDRANTEAFF.

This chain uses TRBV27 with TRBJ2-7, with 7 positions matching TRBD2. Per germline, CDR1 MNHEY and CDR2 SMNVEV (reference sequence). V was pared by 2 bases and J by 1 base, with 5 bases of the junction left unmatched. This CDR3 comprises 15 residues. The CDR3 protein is CASSLGGDGSYEQYF. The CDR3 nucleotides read TGTGCCAGCAGTTTAGGGGGGGACGGTTCCTACGAGCAGTACTTC.

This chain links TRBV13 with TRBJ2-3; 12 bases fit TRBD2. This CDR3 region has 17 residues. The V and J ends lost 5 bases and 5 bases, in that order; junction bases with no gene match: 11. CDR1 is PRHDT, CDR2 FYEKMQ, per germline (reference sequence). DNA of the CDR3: TGTGCCAGCAGCCCGGGCCCTAGCGGGGGGGCCCTAGATACGCAGTATTTT. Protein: CASSPGPSGGALDTQYF.

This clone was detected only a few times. The CDR3 here is CASSQVQGRDNSPLHF. The CDR3 nucleotides are TGCGCCAGCAGCCAAGTGCAGGGTAGGGATAATTCACCCCTCCACTTT. The V and J genes are TRBV4-1 and TRBJ1-6; maybe TRBD1 (5 bases). V was cut by 1 base and J by 5 bases, with 12 bases left in between. CDR1 is MGHRA and CDR2 is YSYEKL in the germline V gene. The CDR3 totals 16 residues.

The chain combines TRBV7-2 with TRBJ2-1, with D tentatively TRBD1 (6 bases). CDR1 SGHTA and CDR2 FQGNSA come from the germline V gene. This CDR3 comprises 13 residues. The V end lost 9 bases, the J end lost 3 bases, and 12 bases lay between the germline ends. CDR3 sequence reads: CARGAGGYNEQFF. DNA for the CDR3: TGTGCCAGGGGGGCAGGCGGCTACAATGAGCAGTTCTTC.

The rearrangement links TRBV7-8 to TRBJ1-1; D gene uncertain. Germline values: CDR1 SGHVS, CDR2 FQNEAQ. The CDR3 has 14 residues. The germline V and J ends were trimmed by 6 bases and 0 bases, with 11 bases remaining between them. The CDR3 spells CASSLDGLNTEAFF. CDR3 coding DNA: TGTGCCAGCAGTCTAGACGGGTTGAACACTGAAGCTTTCTTT.

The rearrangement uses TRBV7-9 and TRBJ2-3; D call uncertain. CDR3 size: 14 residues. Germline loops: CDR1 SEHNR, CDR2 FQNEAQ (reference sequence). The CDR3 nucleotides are TGTGCTTTAACCTTGAGAACTAGCACAGATACGCAGTATTTT. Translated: CALTLRTSTDTQYF.

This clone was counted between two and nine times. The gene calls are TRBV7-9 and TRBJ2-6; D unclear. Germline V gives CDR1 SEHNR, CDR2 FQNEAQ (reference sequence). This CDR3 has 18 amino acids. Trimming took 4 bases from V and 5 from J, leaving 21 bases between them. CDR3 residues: CASSWLDTIQSRANVLTF. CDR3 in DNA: TGTGCCAGCAGCTGGTTGGATACCATACAAAGTCGGGCCAACGTCCTGACTTTC.

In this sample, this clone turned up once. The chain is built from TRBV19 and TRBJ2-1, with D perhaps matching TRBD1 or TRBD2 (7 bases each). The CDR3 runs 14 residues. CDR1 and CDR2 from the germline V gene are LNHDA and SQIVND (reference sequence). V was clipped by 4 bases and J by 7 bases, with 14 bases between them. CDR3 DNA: TGTGCCAGTAGTACAGGGGGAGGGGGGAATGAGCAGTTCTTC. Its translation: CASSTGGGGNEQFF.

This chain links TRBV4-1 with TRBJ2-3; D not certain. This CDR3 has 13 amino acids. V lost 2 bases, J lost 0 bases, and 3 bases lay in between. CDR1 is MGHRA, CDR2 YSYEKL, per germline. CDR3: CASSQISTDTQYF. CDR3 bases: TGCGCCAGCAGCCAAATAAGCACAGATACGCAGTATTTT.

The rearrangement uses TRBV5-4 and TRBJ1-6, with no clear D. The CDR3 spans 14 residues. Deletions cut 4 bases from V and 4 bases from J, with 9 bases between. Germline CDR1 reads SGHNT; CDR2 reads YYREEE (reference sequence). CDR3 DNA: TGTGCCAGCAGCAAGGGATTTTATAATTCACCCCTCCACTTT. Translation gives CASSKGFYNSPLHF.

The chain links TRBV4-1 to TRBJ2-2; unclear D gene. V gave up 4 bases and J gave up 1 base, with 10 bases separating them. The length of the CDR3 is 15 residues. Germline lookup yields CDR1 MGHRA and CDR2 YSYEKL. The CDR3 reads CASSPRTRNTGELFF. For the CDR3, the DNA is TGCGCCAGCAGCCCACGGACCCGGAACACCGGGGAGCTGTTTTTT.

The CDR3 coding sequence is TGCAGCGTTGAAAGCAGGAGGGCTGAAGCTTTCTTT. Its translation is CSVESRRAEAFF. The chain recombines TRBV29-1 with TRBJ1-1; the D is unclear. Trimming removed 2 bases from V and 6 bases from J, with 10 bases in between. The germline CDR1 and CDR2 sequences are SQVTM and ANQGSEA. The CDR3 is made up of 12 amino acids.

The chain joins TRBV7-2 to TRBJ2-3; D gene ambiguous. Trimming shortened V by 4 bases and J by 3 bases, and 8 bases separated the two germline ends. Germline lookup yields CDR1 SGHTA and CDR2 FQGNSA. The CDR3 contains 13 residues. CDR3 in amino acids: CASSSWTTDTQYF. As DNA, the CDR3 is TGTGCCAGCAGCTCCTGGACGACAGATACGCAGTATTTT.

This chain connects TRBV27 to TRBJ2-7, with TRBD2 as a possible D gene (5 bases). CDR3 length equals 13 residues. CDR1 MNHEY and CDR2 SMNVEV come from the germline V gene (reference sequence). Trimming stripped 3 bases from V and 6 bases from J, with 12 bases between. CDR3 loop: CASSFFGSGEQYF. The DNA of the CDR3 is TGTGCCAGCAGTTTTTTTGGGAGCGGCGAGCAGTACTTC.

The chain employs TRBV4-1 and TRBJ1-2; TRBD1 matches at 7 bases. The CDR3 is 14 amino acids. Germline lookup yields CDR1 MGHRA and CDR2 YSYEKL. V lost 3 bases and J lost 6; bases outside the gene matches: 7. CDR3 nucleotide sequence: TGCGCCAGCAGCCACACCTGGGACAGCGATGGCTACACCTTC. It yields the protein CASSHTWDSDGYTF.

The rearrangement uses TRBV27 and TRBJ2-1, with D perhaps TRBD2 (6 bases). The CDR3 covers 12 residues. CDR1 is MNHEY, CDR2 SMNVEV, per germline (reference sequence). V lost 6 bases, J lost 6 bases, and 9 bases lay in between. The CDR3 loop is CASSGGANEQFF. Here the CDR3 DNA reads TGTGCCAGCAGCGGAGGGGCCAATGAGCAGTTCTTC.

The CDR3 is CASSEGTGGLKQYF. CDR3 DNA: TGTGCCAGCAGCGAAGGGACAGGGGGTCTAAAGCAGTACTTC. This chain joins TRBV5-4 and TRBJ2-7; 11 positions agree with TRBD1. The V gene end was trimmed by 4 bases and the J gene end by 8 bases; junction bases not matched to a gene: 8. This CDR3 contains 14 residues. Germline V gene lookup returns CDR1 SGHNT and CDR2 YYREEE (reference sequence).

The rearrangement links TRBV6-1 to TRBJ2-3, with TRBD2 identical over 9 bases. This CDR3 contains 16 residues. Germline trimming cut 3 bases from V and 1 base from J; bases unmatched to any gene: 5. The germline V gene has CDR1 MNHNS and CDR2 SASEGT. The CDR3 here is CASSDLAGAGTDTQYF. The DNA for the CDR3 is TGTGCCAGCAGTGATTTAGCGGGAGCGGGCACAGATACGCAGTATTTT.

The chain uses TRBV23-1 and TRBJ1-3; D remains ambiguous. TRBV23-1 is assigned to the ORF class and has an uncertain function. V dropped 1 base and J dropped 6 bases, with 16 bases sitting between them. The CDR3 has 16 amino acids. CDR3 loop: CASSQYYVVSENTIYF. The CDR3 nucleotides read TGCGCCAGCAGTCAATATTACGTGGTGAGCGAAAACACCATATATTTT.

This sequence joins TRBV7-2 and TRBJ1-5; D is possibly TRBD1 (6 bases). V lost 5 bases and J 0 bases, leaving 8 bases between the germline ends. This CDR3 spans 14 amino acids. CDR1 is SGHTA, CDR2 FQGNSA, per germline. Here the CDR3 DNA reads TGTGCCAGCAGCCGACAGGCTAGCAATCAGCCCCAGCATTTT. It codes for CASSRQASNQPQHF.

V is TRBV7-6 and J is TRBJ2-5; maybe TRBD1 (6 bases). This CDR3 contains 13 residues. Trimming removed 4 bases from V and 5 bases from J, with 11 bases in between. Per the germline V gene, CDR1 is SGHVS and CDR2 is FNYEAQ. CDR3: CASSSRGVETQYF. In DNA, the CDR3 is TGTGCCAGCAGCTCCAGGGGAGTGGAGACCCAGTACTTC.

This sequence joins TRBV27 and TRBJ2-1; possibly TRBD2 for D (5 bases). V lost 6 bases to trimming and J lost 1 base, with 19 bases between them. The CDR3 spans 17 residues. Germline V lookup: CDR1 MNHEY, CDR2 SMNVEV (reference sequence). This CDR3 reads CASSLGLKSRSYNEQFF. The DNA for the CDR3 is TGTGCCAGCAGCCTTGGACTGAAAAGTCGGTCCTACAATGAGCAGTTCTTC.

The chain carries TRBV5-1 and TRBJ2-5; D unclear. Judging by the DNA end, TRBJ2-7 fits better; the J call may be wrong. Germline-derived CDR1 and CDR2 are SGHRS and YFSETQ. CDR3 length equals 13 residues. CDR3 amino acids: CASSLVSGYEQYF. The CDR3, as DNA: TGCGCCAGCAGCTTGGTGTCCGGCTACGAGCAGTACTTC.

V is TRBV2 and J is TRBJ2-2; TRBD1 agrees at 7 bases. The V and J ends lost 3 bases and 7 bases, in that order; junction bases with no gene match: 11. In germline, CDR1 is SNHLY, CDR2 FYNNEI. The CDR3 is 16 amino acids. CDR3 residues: CASSDLQGIRGGELFF. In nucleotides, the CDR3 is TGTGCCAGCAGTGATTTACAGGGGATTAGAGGCGGGGAGCTGTTTTTT.

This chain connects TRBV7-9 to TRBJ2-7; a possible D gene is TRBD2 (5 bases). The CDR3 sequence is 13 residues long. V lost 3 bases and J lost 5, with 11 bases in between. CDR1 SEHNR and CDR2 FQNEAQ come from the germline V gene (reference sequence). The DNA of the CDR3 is TGTGCCAGCAGCTTTCCGGGGTCCCACGAGCAGTACTTC. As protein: CASSFPGSHEQYF.

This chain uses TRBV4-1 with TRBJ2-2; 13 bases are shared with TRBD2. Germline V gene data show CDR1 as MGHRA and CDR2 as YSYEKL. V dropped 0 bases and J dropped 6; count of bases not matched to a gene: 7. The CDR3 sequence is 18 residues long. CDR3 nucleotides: TGCGCCAGCAGCCAAGAGACTAGCGGGAGGTTAGGCGCCGGGGAGCTGTTTTTT. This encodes CASSQETSGRLGAGELFF.

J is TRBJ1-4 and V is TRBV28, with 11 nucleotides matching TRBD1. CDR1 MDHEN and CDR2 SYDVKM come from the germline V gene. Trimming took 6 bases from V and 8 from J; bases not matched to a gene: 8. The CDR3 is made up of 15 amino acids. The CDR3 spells CASSNTGTGGEKLFF. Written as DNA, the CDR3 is TGTGCCAGCAGCAATACCGGGACAGGGGGGGAAAAACTGTTTTTT. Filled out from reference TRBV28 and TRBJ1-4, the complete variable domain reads DVKVTQSSRYLVKRTGEKVFLECVQDMDHENMFWYRQDPGLGLRLIYFSYDVKMKEKGDIPEGYSVSREKKERFSLILESASTNQTSMYLCASSNTGTGGEKLFFGSGTQLSVL.

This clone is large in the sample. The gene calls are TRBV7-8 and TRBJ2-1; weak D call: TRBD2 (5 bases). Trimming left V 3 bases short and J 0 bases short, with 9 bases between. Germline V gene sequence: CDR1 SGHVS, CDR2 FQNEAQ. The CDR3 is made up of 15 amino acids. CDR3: CASSFLGISYNEQFF. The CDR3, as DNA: TGTGCCAGCAGCTTTCTCGGGATCTCCTACAATGAGCAGTTCTTC.